The 8 T cell receptor beta chains reported below all come from one sample, sequenced in a study of early T cells in non-severe SARS-CoV-2 infection. TCRdb reprocessed the 5' RACE reads with MiXCR, giving one entry per CDR3 protein. Counted here are some 46,000 distinct CDR3 sequences, roughly 6.6% occurring once; the ten biggest clones make up 20% to 25%. This sample comprised whole blood, obtained at baseline. The receptors shown here come from an adult who was a healthcare worker with PCR-confirmed SARS-CoV-2 infection or an uninfected control (not recorded which).

This clonotype was counted at least ten times. The J gene is TRBJ2-5, the V gene TRBV3-1; 9 nucleotides line up with TRBD2. The CDR3 is 16 residues long. V lost 0 bases and J lost 4; bases outside the gene matches: 6. CDR1 LGHDT and CDR2 YNNKEL come from the germline V gene (reference sequence). CDR3 sequence (DNA): TGTGCCAGCAGCCAAGAAAAAGGAGCGGGAGGAGAGACCCAGTACTTC. This sequence encodes CASSQEKGAGGETQYF.

The V gene is TRBV3-1, the J gene TRBJ1-1; the D is unclear. The germline V gene encodes CDR1 LGHDT and CDR2 YNNKEL (reference sequence). V dropped 4 bases and J dropped 4 bases, with 22 bases sitting between them. The CDR3 spans 17 residues. This chain's CDR3 is CASSPRAGFWAGTEAFF. The CDR3 DNA follows: TGTGCCAGCAGCCCCCGGGCGGGTTTCTGGGCGGGCACTGAAGCTTTCTTT.

V and J are TRBV6-2 or TRBV6-3 and TRBJ1-5; 7 positions match TRBD1. The junction had 14 bases not matched to a gene; V was cut back by 5 bases and J by 7 bases. Germline V gives CDR1 MNHEY, CDR2 SVGEGT. The CDR3 contains 16 residues. CDR3 coding DNA: TGTGCCAGCAGTACCGACAGGGATCCCTTCAGCCAGCCCCAGCATTTT. It translates to CASSTDRDPFSQPQHF.

This clonotype was seen repeatedly, ten times or more. The gene calls are TRBV6-2 or TRBV6-3 and TRBJ2-5; D is uncertain. V lost 2 bases and J 2 bases, leaving 6 bases between the germline ends. Germline CDR1 is MNHEY and CDR2 is SVGEGT. The CDR3 is 13 residues long. Here the CDR3 DNA reads TGTGCCAGCAGTTACATTGGGCAAGAGACCCAGTACTTC. Amino acids: CASSYIGQETQYF.

Comment on this clonotype: Compared with germline, one end of the junction differs, possibly owing to a read error. The chain uses TRBV7-6 and TRBJ2-2; D is ambiguous. The length of the CDR3 is 13 residues. Germline V gives CDR1 SGHVS, CDR2 FNYEAQ. CDR3 in amino acids: CATRSTKTGELFF. The DNA for the CDR3 is TGTGCCACCCGCTCAACGAAAACCGGGGAGCTGTTTTTT.

V and J are TRBV12-3 or TRBV12-4 and TRBJ2-1; tentative D call: TRBD2 (6 bases). V shed 2 bases and J shed 3 bases, with 11 bases lying between them. This CDR3 has 15 amino acids. The CDR3 reads CASSLTAGNYNEQFF. The CDR3 region has the DNA TGTGCCAGCAGTTTAACGGCGGGAAACTACAATGAGCAGTTCTTC.

This clonotype was picked up a small number of times. V gene TRBV7-2 combines with J gene TRBJ1-2; 10 bases align to TRBD1. The CDR3 length is 14 residues. From germline, CDR1 is SGHTA and CDR2 FQGNSA. V was pared by 5 bases and J by 6 bases, with 6 bases of the junction left unmatched. The chain's CDR3 is CASSPRGQGDGYTF. CDR3 coding DNA: TGTGCCAGCAGCCCCCGAGGACAGGGGGATGGCTACACCTTC.

Only a few counts were recorded for this clonotype. The J gene is TRBJ2-7, the V gene TRBV11-2, with 13 bases that match TRBD2. The germline V gene has CDR1 SGHAT and CDR2 FQNNGV. V lost 4 bases, J lost 2 bases, and 2 bases stayed unmatched. The CDR3 totals 15 residues. CDR3 residues: CASSSGTSGAYEQYF. DNA for the CDR3: TGTGCCAGCAGCTCCGGGACTAGCGGGGCCTACGAGCAGTACTTC.